The 3 T cell receptor beta chains below all came from one sample that was sequenced in a study of T cell responses to AZD1222 COVID-19 vaccine. Clones were sequenced by immunoSEQ multiplex PCR, and TCRdb holds only the in-frame ones, with some missing. This sample has about 160,000 clones, with about 90% found just once. Sequenced here: peripheral blood, sampled on day 0 of MenACWY control vaccination. These receptors originate from an adult in good health.

This clone has just one count. The chain employs TRBV15 and TRBJ1-2; D is undetermined. The germline gives CDR1 LNHNV, CDR2 YYDKDF (reference sequence). The CDR3 is made up of 14 amino acids. With 0 bases removed from V and 8 bases from J, the gap between germline ends came to 13 bases. The CDR3 reads CATSRDWVGGGYTF. The CDR3 DNA reads TGTGCCACCAGCAGAGATTGGGTAGGAGGCGGCTACACCTTC.

The CDR3, as DNA: TGCAGCGTCCGAGCCGGTGGCAATCAGCCCCAGCATTTT. It translates to CSVRAGGNQPQHF. This chain links TRBV29-1 with TRBJ1-5; D gene unclear. Germline CDR1 is SQVTM and CDR2 is ANQGSEA. V was trimmed by 6 bases and J by 2 bases, leaving 11 bases between them. The CDR3 is made up of 13 amino acids.

V is TRBV5-1 and J is TRBJ1-4; 10 nucleotides align to TRBD1. V shed 4 bases, J shed 8 bases, and the junction held 8 bases outside the gene matches. CDR3 size: 15 residues. The germline gives CDR1 SGHRS, CDR2 YFSETQ. The CDR3 DNA reads as TGCGCCAGCAGCGAAACCGGGACAGGGGCGGAAAAACTGTTTTTT. It is translated as CASSETGTGAEKLFF.